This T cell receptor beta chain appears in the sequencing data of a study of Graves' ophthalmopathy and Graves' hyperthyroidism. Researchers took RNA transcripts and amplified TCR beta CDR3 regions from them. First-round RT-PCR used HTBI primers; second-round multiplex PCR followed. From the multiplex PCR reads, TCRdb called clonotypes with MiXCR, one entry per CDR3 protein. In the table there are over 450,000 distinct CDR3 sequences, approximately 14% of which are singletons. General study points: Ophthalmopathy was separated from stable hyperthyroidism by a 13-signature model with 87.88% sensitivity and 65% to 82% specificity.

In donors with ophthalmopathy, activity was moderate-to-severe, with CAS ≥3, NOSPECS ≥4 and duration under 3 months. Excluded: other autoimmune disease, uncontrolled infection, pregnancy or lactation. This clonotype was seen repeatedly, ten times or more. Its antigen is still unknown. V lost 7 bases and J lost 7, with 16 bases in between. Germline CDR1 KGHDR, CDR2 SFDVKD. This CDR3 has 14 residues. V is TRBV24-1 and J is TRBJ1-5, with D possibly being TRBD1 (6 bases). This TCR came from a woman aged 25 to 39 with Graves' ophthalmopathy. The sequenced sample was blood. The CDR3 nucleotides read TGTGCCACCAGCGGCAGACAGGCTGGGCAGCCCCAGCATTTT. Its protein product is CATSGRQAGQPQHF.